Sequencing of this TCR beta chain was carried out in a study of cytomegalovirus exposure and HLA in healthy donors. Profiling relied on immunoSEQ multiplex PCR, and the TCRdb table lists in-frame clones only, not all of them. The sample carries about 150,000 clones, 86% recorded once. The donors were in the approximately 120-subject validation cohort; that cohort was separate from the approximately 700-subject first cohort. A remark on this clone: The antigen is unknown.

Notes on the study in general: Through in vitro validation, three CMV-associated chains were shown to be specific for CMV antigens. First-cohort TCR clusters were later found to tend to co-occur in the approximately 120 validation repertoires.

The sequenced material came from PBMCs. This TCR derives from a human donor in good health.

CDR3 nucleotides: TGTGCCAGCAGCCCCCGGCGGGGTGCCCTTAATTCACCCCTCCACTTT. Translating gives CASSPRRGALNSPLHF. This chain connects TRBV11-2 to TRBJ1-6; D unresolved. CDR1 is SGHAT, CDR2 FQNNGV, per germline. Trimming shortened V by 5 bases and J by 6 bases, and 17 bases separated the two germline ends. The CDR3 spans 16 residues.